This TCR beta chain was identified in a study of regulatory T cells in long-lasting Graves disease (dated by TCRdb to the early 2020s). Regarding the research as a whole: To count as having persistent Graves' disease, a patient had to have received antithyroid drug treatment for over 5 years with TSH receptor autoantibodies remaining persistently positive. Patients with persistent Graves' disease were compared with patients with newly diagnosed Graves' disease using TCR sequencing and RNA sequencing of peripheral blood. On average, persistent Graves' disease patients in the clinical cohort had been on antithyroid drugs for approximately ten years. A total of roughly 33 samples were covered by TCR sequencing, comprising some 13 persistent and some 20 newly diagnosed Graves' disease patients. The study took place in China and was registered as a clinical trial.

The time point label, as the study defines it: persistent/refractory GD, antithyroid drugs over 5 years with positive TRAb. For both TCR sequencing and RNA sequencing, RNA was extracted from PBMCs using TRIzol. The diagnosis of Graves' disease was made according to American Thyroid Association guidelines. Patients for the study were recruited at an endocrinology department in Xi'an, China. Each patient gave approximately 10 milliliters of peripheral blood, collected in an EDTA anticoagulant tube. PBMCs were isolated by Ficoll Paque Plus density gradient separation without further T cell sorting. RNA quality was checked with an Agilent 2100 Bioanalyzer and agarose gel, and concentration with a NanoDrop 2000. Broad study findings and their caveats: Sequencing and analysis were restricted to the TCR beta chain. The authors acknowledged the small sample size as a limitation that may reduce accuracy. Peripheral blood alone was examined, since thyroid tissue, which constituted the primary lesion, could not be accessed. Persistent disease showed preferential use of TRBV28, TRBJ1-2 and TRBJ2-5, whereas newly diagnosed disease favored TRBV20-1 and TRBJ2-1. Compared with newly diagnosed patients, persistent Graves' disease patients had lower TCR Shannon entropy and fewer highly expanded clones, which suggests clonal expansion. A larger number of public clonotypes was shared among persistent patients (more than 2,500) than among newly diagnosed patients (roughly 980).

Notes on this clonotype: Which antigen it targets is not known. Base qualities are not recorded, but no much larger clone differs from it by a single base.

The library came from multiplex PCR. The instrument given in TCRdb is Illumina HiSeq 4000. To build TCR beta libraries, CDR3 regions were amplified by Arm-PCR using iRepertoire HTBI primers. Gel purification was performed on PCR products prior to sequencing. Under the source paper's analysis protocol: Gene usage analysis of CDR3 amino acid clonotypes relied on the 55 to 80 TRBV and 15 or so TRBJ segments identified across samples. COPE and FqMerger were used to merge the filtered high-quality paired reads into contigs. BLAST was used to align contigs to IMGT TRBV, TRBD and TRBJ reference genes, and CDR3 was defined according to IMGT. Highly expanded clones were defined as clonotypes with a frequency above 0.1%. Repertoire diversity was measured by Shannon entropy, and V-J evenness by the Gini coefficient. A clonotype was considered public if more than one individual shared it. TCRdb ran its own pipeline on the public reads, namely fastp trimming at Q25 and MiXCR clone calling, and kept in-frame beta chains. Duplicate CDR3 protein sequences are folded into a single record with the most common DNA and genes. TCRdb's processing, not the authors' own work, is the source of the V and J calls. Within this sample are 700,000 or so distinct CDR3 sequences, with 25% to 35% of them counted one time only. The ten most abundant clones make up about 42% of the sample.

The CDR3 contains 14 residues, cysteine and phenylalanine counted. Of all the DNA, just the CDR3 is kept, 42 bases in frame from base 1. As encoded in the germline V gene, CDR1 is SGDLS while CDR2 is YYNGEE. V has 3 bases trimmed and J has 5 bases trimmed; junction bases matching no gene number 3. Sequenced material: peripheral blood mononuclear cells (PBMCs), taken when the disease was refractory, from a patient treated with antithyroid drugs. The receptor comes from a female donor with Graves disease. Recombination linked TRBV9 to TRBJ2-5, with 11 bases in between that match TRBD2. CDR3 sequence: CASSGGLAVETQYF. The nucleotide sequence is TGTGCCAGCAGCGGGGGACTAGCGGTGGAGACCCAGTACTTC. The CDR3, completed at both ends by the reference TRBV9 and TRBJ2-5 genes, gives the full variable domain DSGVTQTPKHLITATGQRVTLRCSPRSGDLSVYWYQQSLDQGLQFLIQYYNGEERAKGNILERFSAQQFPDLHSELNLSSLELGDSALYFCASSGGLAVETQYFGPGTRLLVL.